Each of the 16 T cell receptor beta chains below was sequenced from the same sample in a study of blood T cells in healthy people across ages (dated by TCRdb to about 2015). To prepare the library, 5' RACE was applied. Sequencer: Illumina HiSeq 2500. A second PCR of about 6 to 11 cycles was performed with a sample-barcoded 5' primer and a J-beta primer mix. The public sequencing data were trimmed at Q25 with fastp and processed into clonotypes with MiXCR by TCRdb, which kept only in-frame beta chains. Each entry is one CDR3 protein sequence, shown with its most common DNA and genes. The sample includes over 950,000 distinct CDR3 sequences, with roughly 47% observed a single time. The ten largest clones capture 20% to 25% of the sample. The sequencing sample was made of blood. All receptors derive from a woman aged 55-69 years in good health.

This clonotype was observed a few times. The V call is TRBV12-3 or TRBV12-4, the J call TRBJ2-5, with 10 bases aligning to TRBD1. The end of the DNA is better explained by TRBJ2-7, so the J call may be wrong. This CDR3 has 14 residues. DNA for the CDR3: TGTGCCAGCAGGGCCGGGACAGGGGCCCTCGAGCAGTACTTC. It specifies CASRAGTGALEQYF.

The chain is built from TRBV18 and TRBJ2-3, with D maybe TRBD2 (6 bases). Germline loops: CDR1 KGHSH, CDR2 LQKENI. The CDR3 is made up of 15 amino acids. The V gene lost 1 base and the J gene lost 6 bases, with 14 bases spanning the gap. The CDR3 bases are TGTGCCAGCTCACCACAGGTAGCGGTAGGGGATACGCAGTATTTT. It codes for CASSPQVAVGDTQYF.

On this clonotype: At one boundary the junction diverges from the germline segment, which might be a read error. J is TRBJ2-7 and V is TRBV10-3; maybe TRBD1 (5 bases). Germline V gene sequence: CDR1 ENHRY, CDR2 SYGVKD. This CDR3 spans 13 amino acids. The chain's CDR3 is CALSVDSYYEQYF. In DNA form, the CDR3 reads TGTGCCCTCAGTGTAGACAGTTACTACGAGCAGTACTTC.

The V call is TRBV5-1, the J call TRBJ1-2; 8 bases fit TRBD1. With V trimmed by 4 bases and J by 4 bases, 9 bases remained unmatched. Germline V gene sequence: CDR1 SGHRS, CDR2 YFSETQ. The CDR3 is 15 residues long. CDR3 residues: CASSVAAGTGYGYTF. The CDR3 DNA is TGCGCCAGCAGCGTTGCTGCCGGGACAGGCTATGGCTACACCTTC. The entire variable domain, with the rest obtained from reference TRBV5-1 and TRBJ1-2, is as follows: KAGVTQTPRYLIKTRGQQVTLSCSPISGHRSVSWYQQTPGQGLQFLFEYFSETQRNKGNFPGRFSGRQFSNSRSEMNVSTLELGDSALYLCASSVAAGTGYGYTFGSGTRLTVV.

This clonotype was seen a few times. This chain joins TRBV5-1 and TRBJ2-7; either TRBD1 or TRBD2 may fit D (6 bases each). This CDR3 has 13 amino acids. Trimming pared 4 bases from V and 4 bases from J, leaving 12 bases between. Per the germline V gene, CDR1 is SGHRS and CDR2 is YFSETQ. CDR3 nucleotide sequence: TGCGCCAGCAGCCGGGGGCTTCTTTACGAGCAGTACTTC. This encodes CASSRGLLYEQYF.

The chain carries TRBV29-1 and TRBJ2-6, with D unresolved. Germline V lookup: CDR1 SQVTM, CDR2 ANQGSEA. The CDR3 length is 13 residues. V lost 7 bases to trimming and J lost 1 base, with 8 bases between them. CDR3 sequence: CSAKSSGANVLTF. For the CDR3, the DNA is TGCAGCGCCAAATCATCTGGGGCCAACGTCCTGACTTTC.

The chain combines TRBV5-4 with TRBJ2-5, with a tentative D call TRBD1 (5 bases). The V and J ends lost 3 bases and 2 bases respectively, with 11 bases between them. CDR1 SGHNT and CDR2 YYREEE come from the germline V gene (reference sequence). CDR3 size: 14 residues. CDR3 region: CASSSIDSQETQYF. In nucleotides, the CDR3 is TGTGCCAGCAGCTCTATCGACAGTCAAGAGACCCAGTACTTC.

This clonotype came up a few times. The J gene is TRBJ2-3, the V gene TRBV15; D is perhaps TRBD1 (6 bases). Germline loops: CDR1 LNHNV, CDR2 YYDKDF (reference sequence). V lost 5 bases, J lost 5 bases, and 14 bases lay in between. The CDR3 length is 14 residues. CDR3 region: CATSSGHLQDTQYF. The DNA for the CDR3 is TGTGCCACCAGCTCGGGACACTTGCAAGATACGCAGTATTTT.

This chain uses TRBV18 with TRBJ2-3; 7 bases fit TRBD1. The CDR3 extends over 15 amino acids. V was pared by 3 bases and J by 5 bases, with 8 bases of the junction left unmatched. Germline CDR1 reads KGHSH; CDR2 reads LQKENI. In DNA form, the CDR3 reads TGTGCCAGCTCACCCAAGGGGACAGCCAGAGATACGCAGTATTTT. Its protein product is CASSPKGTARDTQYF.

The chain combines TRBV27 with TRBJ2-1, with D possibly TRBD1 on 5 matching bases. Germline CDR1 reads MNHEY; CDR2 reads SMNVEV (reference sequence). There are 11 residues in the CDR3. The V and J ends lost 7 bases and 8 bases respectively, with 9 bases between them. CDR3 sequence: CASTLGDEQFF. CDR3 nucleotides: TGTGCCAGCACCCTAGGGGATGAGCAGTTCTTC.

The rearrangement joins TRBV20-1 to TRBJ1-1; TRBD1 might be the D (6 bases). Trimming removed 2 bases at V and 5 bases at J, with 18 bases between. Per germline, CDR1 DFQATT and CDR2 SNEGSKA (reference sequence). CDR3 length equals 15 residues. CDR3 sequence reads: CSARPRGGRGTEAFF. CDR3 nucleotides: TGCAGTGCTAGACCTAGGGGGGGGAGGGGGACTGAAGCTTTCTTT.

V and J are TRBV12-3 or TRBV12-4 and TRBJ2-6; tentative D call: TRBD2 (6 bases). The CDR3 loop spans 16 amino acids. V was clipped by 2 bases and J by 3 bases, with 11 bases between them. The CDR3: CASSLRGGSGANVLTF. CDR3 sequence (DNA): TGTGCCAGCAGTTTACGGGGAGGAAGTGGGGCCAACGTCCTGACTTTC.

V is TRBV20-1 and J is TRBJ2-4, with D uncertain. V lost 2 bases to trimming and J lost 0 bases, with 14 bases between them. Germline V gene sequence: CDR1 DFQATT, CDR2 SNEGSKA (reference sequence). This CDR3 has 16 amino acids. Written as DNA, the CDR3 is TGCAGTGCTAGACTACCGTACGGTTTAGCCAAAAACATTCAGTACTTC. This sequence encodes CSARLPYGLAKNIQYF.

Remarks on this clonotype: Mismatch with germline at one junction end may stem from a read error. The CDR3 loop is CAGSLDLRDGSEAFF. The CDR3 nucleotides read TGTGCCGGCAGTTTAGATCTCAGGGACGGGTCTGAAGCTTTCTTT. The chain carries TRBV12-3 or TRBV12-4 and TRBJ1-1; maybe TRBD1 (5 bases). This CDR3 has 15 amino acids.

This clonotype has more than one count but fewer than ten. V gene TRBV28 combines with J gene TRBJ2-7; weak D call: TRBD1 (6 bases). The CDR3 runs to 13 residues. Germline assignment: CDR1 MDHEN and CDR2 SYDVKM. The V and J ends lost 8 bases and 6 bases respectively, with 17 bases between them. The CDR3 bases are TGTGCCAGCCTCGGGACACAGTTGAGCGAGCAGTACTTC. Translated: CASLGTQLSEQYF.

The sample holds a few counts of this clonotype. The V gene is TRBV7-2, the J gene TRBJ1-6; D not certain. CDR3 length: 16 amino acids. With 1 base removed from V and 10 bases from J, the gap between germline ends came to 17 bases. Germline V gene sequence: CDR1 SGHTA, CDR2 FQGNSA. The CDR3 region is CASSLDLLGAGSPLHF. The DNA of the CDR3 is TGTGCCAGCAGCTTAGATTTACTGGGTGCGGGATCACCCCTCCACTTT.